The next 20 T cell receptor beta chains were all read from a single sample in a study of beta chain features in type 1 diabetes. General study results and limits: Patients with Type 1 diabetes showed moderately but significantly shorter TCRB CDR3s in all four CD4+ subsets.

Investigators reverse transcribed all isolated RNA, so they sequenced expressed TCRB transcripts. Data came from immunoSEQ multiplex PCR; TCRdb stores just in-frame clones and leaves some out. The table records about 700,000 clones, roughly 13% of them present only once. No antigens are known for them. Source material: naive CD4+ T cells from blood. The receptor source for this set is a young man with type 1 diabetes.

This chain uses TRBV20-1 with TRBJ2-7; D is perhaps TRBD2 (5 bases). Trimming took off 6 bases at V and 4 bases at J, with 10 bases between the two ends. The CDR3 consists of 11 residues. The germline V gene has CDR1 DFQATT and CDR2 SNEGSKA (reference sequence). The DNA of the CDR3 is TGCAGTGCCATTAGGGAGTACGAGCAGTACTTC. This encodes CSAIREYEQYF.

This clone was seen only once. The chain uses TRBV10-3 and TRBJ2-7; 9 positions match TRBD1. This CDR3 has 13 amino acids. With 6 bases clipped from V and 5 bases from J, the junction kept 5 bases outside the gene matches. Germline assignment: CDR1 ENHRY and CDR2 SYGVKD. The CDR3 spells CAIRGTGLHEQYF. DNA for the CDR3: TGTGCCATCAGGGGGACAGGGCTCCACGAGCAGTACTTC.

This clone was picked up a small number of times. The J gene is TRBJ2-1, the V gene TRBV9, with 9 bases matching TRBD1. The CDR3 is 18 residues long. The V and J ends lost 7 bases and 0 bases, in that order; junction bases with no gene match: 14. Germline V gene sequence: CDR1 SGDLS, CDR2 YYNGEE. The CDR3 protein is CASAEDRGGTYSYNEQFF. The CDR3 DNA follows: TGTGCCAGCGCCGAGGACAGGGGAGGAACGTACTCCTACAATGAGCAGTTCTTC.

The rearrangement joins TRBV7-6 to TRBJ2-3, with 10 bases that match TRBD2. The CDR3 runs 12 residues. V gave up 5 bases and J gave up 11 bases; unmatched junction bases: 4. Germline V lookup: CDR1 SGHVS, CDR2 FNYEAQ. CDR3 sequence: CASSPVAGGQYF. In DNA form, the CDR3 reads TGTGCCAGCAGCCCCGTAGCGGGGGGGCAGTATTTT.

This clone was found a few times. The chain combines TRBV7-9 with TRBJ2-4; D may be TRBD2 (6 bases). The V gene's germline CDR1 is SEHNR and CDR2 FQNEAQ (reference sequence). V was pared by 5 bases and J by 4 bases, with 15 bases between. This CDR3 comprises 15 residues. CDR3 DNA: TGTGCCAGCAGCCCCCCGTGGGGAGGTAAAAACATTCAGTACTTC. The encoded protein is CASSPPWGGKNIQYF.

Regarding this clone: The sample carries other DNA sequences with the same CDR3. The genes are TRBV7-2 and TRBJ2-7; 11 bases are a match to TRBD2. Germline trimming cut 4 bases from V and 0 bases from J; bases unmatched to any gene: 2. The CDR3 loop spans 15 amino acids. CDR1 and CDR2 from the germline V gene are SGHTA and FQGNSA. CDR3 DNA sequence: TGTGCCAGCAGCTCCGGACTAGCGGGCTCCTACGAGCAGTACTTC. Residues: CASSSGLAGSYEQYF.

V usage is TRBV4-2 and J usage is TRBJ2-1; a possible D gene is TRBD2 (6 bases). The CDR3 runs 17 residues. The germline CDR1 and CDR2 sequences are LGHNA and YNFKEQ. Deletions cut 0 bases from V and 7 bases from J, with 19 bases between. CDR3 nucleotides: TGTGCCAGCAGCCAAGATAGAGGAGGGGCCCTGGGGAATGAGCAGTTCTTC. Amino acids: CASSQDRGGALGNEQFF.

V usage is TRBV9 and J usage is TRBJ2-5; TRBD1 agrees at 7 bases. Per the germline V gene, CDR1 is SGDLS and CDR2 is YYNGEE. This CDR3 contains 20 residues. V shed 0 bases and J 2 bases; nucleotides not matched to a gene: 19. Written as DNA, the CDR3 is TGTGCCAGCAGCGTAGCCGTCGCGGTCAGGGGTTCAGGGGGTCAAGAGACCCAGTACTTC. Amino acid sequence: CASSVAVAVRGSGGQETQYF. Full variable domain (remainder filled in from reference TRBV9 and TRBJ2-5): DSGVTQTPKHLITATGQRVTLRCSPRSGDLSVYWYQQSLDQGLQFLIQYYNGEERAKGNILERFSAQQFPDLHSELNLSSLELGDSALYFCASSVAVAVRGSGGQETQYFGPGTRLLVL.

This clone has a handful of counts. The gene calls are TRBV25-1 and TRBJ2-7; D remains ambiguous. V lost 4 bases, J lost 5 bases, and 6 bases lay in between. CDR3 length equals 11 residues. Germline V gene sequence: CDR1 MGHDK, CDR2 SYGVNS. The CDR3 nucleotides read TGTGCCAGCAGTGGATATCACGAGCAGTACTTC. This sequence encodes CASSGYHEQYF.

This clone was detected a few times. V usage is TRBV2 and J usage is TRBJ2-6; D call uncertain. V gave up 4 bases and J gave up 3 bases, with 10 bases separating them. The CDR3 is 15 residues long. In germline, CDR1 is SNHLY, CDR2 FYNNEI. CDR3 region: CASSAVWSGANVLTF. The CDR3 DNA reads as TGTGCCAGCAGTGCGGTGTGGAGTGGGGCCAACGTCCTGACTTTC.

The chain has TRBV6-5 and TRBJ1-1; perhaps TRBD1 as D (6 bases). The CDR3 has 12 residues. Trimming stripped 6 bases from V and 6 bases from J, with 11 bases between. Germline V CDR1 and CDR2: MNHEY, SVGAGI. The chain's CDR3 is CASREQGAEAFF. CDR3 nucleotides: TGTGCCAGCAGAGAACAGGGCGCTGAAGCTTTCTTT.

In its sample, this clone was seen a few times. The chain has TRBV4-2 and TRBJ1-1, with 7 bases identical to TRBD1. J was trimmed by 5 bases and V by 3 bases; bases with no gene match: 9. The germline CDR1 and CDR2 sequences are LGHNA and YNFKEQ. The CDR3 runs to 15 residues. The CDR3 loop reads CASSHDRDPRTEAFF. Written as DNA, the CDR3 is TGTGCCAGCAGCCATGACAGGGACCCCCGGACTGAAGCTTTCTTT.

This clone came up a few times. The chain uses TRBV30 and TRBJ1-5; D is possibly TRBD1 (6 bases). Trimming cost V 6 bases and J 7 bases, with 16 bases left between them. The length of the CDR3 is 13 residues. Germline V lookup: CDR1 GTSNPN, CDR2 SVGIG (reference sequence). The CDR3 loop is CACARQEGQPQHF. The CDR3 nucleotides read TGTGCCTGCGCCCGACAGGAGGGACAGCCCCAGCATTTT.

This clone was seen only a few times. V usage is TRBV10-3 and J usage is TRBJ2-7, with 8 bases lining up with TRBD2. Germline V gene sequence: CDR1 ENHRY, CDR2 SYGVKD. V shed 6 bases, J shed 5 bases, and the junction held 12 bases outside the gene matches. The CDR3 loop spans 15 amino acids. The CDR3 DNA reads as TGTGCCATCAGCGAGACGAGCGGGGGTTACGACGAGCAGTACTTC. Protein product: CAISETSGGYDEQYF.

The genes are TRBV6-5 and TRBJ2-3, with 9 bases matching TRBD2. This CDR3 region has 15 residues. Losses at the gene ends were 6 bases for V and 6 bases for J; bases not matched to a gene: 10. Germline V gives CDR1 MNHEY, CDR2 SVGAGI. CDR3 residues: CASSLSGGAEDTQYF. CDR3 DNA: TGTGCCAGCAGCCTTAGCGGGGGAGCCGAGGATACGCAGTATTTT.

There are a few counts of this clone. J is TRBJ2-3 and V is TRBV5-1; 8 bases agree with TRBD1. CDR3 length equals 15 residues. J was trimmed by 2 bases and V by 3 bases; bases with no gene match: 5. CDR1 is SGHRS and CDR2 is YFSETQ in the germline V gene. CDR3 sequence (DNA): TGCGCCAGCAGCTCAGGACAGGGCCCCACAGATACGCAGTATTTT. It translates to CASSSGQGPTDTQYF.

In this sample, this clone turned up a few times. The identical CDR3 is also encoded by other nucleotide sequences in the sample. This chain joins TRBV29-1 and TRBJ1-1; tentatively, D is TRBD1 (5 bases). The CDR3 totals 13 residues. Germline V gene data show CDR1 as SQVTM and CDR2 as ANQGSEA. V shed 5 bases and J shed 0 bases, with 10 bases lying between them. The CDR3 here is CSVRGRMNTEAFF. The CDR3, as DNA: TGCAGCGTTCGGGGCAGAATGAACACTGAAGCTTTCTTT.

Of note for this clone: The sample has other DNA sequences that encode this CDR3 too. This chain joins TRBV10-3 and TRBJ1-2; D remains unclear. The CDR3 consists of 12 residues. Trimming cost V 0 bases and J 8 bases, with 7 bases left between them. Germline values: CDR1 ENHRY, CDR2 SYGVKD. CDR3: CAISESREGYTF. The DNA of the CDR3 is TGTGCCATCAGTGAGTCGAGAGAAGGCTACACCTTC.

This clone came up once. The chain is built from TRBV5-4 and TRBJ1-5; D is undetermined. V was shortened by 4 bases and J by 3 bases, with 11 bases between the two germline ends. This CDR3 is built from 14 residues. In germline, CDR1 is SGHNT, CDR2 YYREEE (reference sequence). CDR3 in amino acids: CASSRVGDNQPQHF. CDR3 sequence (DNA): TGTGCCAGCAGCCGAGTCGGGGACAATCAGCCCCAGCATTTT.

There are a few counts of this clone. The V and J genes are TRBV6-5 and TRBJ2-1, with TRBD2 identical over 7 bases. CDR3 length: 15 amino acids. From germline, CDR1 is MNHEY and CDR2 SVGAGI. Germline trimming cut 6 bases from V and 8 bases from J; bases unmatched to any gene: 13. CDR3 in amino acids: CASSRWVAGRDEQFF. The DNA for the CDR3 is TGTGCCAGCAGCCGCTGGGTAGCGGGTAGGGATGAGCAGTTCTTC.